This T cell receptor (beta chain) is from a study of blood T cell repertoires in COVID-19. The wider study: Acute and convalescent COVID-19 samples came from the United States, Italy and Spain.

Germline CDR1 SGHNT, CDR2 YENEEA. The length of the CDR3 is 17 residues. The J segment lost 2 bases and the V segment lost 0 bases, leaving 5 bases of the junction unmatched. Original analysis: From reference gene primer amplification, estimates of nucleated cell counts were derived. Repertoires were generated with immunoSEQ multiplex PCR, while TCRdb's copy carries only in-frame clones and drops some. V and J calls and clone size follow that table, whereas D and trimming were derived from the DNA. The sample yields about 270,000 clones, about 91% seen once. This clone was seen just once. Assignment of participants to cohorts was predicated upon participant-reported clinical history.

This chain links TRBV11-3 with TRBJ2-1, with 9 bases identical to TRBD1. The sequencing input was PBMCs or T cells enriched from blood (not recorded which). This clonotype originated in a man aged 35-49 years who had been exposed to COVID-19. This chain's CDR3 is CASSLDTTGGAYNEQFF. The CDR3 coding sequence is TGTGCCAGCAGCTTAGATACCACAGGGGGCGCCTACAATGAGCAGTTCTTC.